This T cell receptor beta chain was obtained from a study of blood T cell repertoires in COVID-19. The V segment lost 0 bases and the J segment 2 bases; nucleotides outside the gene matches: 4. Germline-derived CDR1 and CDR2 are PRHDT and FYEKMQ (reference sequence). This CDR3 is built from 15 residues. This clone was seen a single time. Enrollees, about 18 to 89 years old, lived in about two dozen US areas. Categorization into cohorts depended on clinical history that participants reported. Recovery among Cohort 3 donors was established by two negative PCRs, clearance, or symptom resolution. In the study's own analysis: Quantification of nucleated cells was approximated via reference gene primer amplification. The repertoire was sequenced with immunoSEQ multiplex PCR; TCRdb's copy has only in-frame clones and lacks some. V and J calls and clone size are those listed in that table; D and trimming were worked out from the DNA. The sample has under 200,000 clones, around 84% seen once; the top ten hold about 8.6%.

The source is a woman between 45 and 65 years old who had recovered from COVID-19. V usage is TRBV13 and J usage is TRBJ2-7; TRBD1 aligns across 7 bases. Material: PBMCs or T cells enriched from blood (not recorded which). CDR3 region: CASSLGQGLPYEQYF. In DNA, the CDR3 is TGTGCCAGCAGCTTAGGACAGGGGCTCCCCTACGAGCAGTACTTC.